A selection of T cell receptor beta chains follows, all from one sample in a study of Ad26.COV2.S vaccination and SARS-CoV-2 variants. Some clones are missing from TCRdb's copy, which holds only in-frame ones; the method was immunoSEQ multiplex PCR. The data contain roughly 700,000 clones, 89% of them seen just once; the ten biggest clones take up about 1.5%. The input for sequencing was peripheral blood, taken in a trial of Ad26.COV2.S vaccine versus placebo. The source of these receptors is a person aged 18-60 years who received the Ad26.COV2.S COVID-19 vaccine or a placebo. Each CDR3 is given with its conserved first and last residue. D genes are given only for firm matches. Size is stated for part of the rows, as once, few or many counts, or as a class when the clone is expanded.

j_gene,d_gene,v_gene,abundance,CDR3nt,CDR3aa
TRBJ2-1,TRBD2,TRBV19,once,TGTGCCAGTAGTATACCTCGGGGGACTAGCGGGAGGCCCAACAATGAGCAGTTCTTC,CASSIPRGTSGRPNNEQFF
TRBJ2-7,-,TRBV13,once,TGTGCCAGCAGCCAAGCCCTAGGGATCAGCTCCTACGAGCAGTACTTC,CASSQALGISSYEQYF
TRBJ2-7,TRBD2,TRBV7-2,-,TGTGCCAGCAGCTTAGCGCGGGCTAGCGGGGGGTACGAGCAGTACTTC,CASSLARASGGYEQYF
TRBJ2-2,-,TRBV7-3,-,TGTGCCAGCAGCCCCACAGGGTCGGGGACCGGGGAGCTGTTTTTT,CASSPTGSGTGELFF
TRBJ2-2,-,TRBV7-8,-,TGTGCCAGCAGCTTAGCATCTGGGGAGCTGTTTTTT,CASSLASGELFF
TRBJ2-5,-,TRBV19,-,TGTGCCAGCAAGCCCCGGGGTTGGAGGGAGACCCAGTACTTC,CASKPRGWRETQYF
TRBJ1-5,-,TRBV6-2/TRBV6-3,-,TGTGCCAGCAGTTACGAGGGAAAAGGTTCTCAGCCCCAGCATTTT,CASSYEGKGSQPQHF
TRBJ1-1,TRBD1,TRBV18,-,TGTGCCAGCTCACCTATCGGACAGGGAACTGAAGCTTTCTTT,CASSPIGQGTEAFF
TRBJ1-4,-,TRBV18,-,TGTGCCAGCTCACCATTTATGGGAGAGACTAATGAAAAACTGTTTTTT,CASSPFMGETNEKLFF
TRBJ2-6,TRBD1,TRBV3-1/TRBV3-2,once,TGTGCCAGCAGCCAGACAGGGAGCCCCTCTGGGGCCAACGTCCTGACTTTC,CASSQTGSPSGANVLTF
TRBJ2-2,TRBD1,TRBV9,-,TGTGCCAGCAGCGCATCTGACAGGGGGCAGGGCACCGGGGAGCTGTTTTTT,CASSASDRGQGTGELFF
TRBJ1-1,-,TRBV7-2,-,TGTGCCAGCAGCTTAGTCTGGGCGGGGAATACTGCAGCTTTCTTT,CASSLVWAGNTAAFF
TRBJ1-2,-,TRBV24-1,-,TGTGCCACCCAGGGTGCTTATGGCTACACCTTC,CATQGAYGYTF
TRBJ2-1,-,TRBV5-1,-,TGCGCCAGCAGCTTGGAACTAGCAGCCAATGAGCAGTTCTTC,CASSLELAANEQFF
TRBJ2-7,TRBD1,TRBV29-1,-,TGCAGCGTTGAAGGCACCGGGACAGGGACCTACGAGCAGTACTTC,CSVEGTGTGTYEQYF
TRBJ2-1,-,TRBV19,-,TGTGCCAGTAGTATAAGGCATTTAACGGGCAATGAGCAGTTCTTC,CASSIRHLTGNEQFF
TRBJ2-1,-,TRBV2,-,TGTGCCAGCAGTGAATTCGCGGTCCGGGGCAATGAGCAGTTCTTC,CASSEFAVRGNEQFF
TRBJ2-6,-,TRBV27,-,TGTGCCAGCAGTTTAAAGGGCAATGGGGCCAACGTCCTGACTTTC,CASSLKGNGANVLTF
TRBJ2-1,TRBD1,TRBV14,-,TGTGCCAGCTCCTTCGGGACAGGGAAGTTCTTC,CASSFGTGKFF
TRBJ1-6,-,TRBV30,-,TGTGCCTGGAGCGTGCAAACGGATTCACCCCTCCACTTT,CAWSVQTDSPLHF
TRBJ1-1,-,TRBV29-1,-,TGCAGCGTCCACCAAGGGGGGGCGCGGGAAGCTTTCTTT,CSVHQGGAREAFF
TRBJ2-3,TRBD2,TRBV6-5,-,TGTGCCAGCAGAACGGGACTAGCGGGGGGGAATACGCAGTATTTT,CASRTGLAGGNTQYF
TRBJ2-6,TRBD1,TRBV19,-,TGTGCCAGTGGGACAGGGGGCGTATTTAATATAGGGGCCAACGTCCTGACTTTC,CASGTGGVFNIGANVLTF
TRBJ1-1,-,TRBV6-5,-,TGTGCCAGCAGTTACTGGGGAGAGGGGAGCACTGAAGCTTTCTTT,CASSYWGEGSTEAFF
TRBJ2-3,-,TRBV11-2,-,TGTGCCAGCAGCTCCGGCGGAACCCCAGATACGCAGTATTTT,CASSSGGTPDTQYF
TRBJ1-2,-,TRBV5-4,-,TGTGCCAGCAGCACCCCCCGGGGGGATCACGGCTACACCTTC,CASSTPRGDHGYTF
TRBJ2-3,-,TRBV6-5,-,TGTGCCACCCACCCGGAGAGCACAGATACGCAGTATTTT,CATHPESTDTQYF
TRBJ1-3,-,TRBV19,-,TGTGCCAGTAATACAGGGTTCTCTGGAAACACCATATATTTT,CASNTGFSGNTIYF
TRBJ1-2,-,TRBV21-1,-,TGTGCCAGCAGCAAAGGCCCATCCACACCGGGCAACTATGGCTACACCTTC,CASSKGPSTPGNYGYTF
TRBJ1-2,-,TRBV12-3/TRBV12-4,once,TGTGCCAGCAGTCGGGATCTGGGAGGCTACACCTTC,CASSRDLGGYTF
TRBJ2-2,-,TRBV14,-,TGTGCCAGCAGCCAACCACTGACCGGGGAGCTGTTTTTT,CASSQPLTGELFF
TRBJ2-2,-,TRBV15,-,TGTGCCACCAGGGGGGGAGTGGTCACCGGGGAGCTGTTTTTT,CATRGGVVTGELFF
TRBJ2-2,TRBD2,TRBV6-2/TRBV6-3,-,TGTGCCAGCAGTCATCCCTTGCTAGCGGGAGTTACCGGGGAGCTGTTTTTT,CASSHPLLAGVTGELFF
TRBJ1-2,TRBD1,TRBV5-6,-,TGTGCCAGCAGCTTCGACAGGGCTCAGGGCTACACCTTC,CASSFDRAQGYTF
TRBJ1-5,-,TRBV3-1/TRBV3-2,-,TGTGCCAGCAGCCAATCGGATAGGGGCAATCAGCCCCAGCATTTT,CASSQSDRGNQPQHF
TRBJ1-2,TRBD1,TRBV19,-,TGTGCCAGTACCCTGGACAGGGGGAACTATGGCTACACCTTC,CASTLDRGNYGYTF
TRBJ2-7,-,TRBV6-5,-,TGTGCCAGCAGCACAGGGAAATACGAGCAGTACTTC,CASSTGKYEQYF
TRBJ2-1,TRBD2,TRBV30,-,TGTGCCTGGAGCCCCCTCCCTAGCGGGGGCTACAATGAGCAGTTCTTC,CAWSPLPSGGYNEQFF
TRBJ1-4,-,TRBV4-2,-,TGTGCCAGCAGCCCCACCTCCGGTAGGAGCTTAAATGAAAAACTGTTTTTT,CASSPTSGRSLNEKLFF
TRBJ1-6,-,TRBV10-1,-,TGCGCCAGCAGCGGTTCACCCCTCCACTTT,CASSGSPLHF
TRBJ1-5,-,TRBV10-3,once,TGTGCCATCAGTGAAGGATTTGAGGGCAATCAGCCCCAGCATTTT,CAISEGFEGNQPQHF
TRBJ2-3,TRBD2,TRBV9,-,TGTGCCAGCAGCGTATTAGGGGACTACGCAGATACGCAGTATTTT,CASSVLGDYADTQYF
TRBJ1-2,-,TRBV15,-,TGTGCCACCAGCACCCTGACAGGAGGCGGCTACACCTTC,CATSTLTGGGYTF
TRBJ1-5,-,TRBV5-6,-,TGTGCCAGCAGCTTGGAGGGGAACAATCAGCCCCAGCATTTT,CASSLEGNNQPQHF
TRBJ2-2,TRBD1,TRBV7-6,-,TGTGCCAGCAGCTTAGACAGGGGGAAGGACACCGGGGAGCTGTTTTTT,CASSLDRGKDTGELFF
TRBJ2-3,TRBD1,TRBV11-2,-,TGTGCCAGCAGCTCCCGGGACAGGGTGTCGAGAGATACGCAGTATTTT,CASSSRDRVSRDTQYF
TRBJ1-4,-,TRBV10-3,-,TGTGCCATCCGCGGGGATGCAACTAATGAAAAACTGTTTTTT,CAIRGDATNEKLFF
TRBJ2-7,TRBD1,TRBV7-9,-,TGTGCCAGCAGCCCCCGGACAGGTTTCTCCTACGAGCAGTACTTC,CASSPRTGFSYEQYF
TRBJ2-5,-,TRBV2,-,TGTGCCAGCGCTAGGGGCTTAGAGACCCAGTACTTC,CASARGLETQYF
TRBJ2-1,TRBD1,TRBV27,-,TGTGCCAGCAGTGAGGACAGGGGAGTATATGAGCAGTTCTTC,CASSEDRGVYEQFF
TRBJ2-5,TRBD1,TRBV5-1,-,TGCGCCAGCAGCTTGGGGCAGGGGGCCCAAGAGACCCAGTACTTC,CASSLGQGAQETQYF
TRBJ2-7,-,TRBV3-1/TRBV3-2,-,TGTGCCAGCAGCCAAGATCTAGGGAAAGCCCACGAGCAGTACTTC,CASSQDLGKAHEQYF
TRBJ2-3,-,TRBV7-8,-,TGTGCCAGCAGCGGAGGGACAGATACGCAGTATTTT,CASSGGTDTQYF
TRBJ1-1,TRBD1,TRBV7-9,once,TGTGCCAGCAGCTTAGGGGACAGGGGCGCGAACACGAACACTGAAGCTTTCTTT,CASSLGDRGANTNTEAFF
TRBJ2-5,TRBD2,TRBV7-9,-,TGTGCCAGCAGCCCGAGCGGGAGGGGGGAGACCCAGTACTTC,CASSPSGRGETQYF
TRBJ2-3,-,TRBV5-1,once,TGCGCCAGCAGCACCTCGGCCGGGGTTACTAGCACAGATACGCAGTATTTT,CASSTSAGVTSTDTQYF
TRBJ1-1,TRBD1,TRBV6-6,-,TGTGCCAGCAGTACCCGACAGGGGGGCAAGACTGAAGCTTTCTTT,CASSTRQGGKTEAFF
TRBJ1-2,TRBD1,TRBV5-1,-,TGCGCCAGCAGCTTGATCGCAGGGGGGACGCGGGGCTACACCTTC,CASSLIAGGTRGYTF